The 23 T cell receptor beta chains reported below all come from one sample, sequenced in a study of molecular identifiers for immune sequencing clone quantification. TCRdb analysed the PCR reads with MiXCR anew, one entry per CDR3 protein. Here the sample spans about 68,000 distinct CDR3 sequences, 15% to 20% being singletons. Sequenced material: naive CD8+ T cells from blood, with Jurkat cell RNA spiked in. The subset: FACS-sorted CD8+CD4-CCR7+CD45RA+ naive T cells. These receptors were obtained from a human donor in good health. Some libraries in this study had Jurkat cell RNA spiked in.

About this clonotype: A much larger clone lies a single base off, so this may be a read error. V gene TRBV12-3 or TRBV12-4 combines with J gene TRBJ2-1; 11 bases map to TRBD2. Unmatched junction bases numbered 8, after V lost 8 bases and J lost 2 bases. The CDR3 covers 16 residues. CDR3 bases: TGTGCCAGCGCCCTAGCGGGAGGACCCACCTACAATGAGCAGTTCTTC. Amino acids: CASALAGGPTYNEQFF.

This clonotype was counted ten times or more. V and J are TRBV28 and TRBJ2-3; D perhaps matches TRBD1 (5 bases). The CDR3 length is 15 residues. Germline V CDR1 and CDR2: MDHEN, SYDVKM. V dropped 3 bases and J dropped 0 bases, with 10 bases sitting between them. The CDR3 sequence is CASSFVGRSTDTQYF. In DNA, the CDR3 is TGTGCCAGCAGTTTCGTGGGGCGGAGCACAGATACGCAGTATTTT.

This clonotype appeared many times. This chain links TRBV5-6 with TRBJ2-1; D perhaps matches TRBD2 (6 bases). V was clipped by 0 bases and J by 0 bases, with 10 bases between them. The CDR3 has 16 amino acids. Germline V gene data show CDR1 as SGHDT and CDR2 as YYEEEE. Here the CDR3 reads CASSLVGGNSYNEQFF. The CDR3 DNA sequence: TGTGCCAGCAGCTTGGTCGGCGGGAACTCCTACAATGAGCAGTTCTTC.

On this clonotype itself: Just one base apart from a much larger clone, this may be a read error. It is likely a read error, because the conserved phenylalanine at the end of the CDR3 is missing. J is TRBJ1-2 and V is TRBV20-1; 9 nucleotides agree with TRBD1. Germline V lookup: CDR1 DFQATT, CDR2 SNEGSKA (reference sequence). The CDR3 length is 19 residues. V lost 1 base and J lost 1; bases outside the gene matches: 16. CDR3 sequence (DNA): TGCAGTGCTAGAGTCCCCCTCCGGGACAGGGAAAACCTTAACTATGGCTACACCTCC. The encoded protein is CSARVPLRDRENLNYGYTS.

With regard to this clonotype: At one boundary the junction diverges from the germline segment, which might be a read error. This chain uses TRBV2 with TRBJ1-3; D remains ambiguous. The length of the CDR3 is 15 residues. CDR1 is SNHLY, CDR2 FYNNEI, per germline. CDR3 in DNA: TGTGGCAGCACGCTGGGCTTATTCTCTGGAAACACCATATATTTT. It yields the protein CGSTLGLFSGNTIYF.

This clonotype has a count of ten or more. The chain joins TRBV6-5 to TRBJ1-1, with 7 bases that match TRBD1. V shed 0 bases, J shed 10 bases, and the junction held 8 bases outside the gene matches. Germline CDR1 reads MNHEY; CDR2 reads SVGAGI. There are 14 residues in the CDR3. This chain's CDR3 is CASSYSTTGEGAFF. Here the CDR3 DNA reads TGTGCCAGCAGTTACTCAACAACAGGGGAGGGAGCTTTCTTT.

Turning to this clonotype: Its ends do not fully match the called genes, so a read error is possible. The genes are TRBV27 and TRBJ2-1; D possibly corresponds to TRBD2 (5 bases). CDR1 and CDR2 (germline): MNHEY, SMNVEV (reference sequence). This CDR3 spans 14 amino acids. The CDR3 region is CANSSGDAYNEQFF. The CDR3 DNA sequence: TGTGCCAACAGTTCCGGGGATGCCTACAATGAGCAGTTCTTC.

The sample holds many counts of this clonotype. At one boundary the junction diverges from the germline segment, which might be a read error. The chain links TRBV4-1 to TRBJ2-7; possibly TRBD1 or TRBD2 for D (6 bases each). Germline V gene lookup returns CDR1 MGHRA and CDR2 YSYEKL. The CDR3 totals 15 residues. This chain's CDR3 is CASSPQDWAGHEQNF. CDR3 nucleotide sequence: TGCGCCAGCAGCCCACAAGATTGGGCGGGACACGAGCAGAACTTC.

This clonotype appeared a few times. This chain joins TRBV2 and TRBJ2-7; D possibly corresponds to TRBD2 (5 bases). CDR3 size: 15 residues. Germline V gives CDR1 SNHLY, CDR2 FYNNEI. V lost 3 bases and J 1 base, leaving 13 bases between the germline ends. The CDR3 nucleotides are TGTGCCAGCAGTGACGAGCGGTTATTTTCCTACGAGCAGTACTTC. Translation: CASSDERLFSYEQYF.

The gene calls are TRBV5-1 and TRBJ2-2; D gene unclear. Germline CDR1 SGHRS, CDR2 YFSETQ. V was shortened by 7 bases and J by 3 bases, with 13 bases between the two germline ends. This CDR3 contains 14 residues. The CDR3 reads CASSGAGHTGELFF. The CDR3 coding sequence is TGCGCCAGCTCAGGCGCCGGACACACCGGGGAGCTGTTTTTT.

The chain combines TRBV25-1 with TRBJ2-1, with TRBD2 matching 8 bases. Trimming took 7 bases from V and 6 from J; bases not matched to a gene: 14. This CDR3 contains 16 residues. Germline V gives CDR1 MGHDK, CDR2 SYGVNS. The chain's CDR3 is CASNPVGLAGSNEQFF. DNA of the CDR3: TGTGCCAGCAACCCCGTTGGGCTAGCGGGCTCCAATGAGCAGTTCTTC.

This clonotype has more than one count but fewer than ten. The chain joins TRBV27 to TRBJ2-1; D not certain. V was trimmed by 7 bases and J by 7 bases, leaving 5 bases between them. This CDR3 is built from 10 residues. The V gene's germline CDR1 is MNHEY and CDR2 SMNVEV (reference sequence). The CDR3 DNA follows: TGTGCCAGCAAAAGGAATGAGCAGTTCTTC. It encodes CASKRNEQFF.

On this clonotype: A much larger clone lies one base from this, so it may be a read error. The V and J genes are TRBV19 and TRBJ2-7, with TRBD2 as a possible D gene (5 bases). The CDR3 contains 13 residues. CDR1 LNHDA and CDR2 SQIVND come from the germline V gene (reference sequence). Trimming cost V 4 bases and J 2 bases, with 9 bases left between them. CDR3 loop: CASSKAGTYEQYF. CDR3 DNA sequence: TGTGCCAGTAGTAAAGCCGGGACCTACGAGCAGTACTTC.

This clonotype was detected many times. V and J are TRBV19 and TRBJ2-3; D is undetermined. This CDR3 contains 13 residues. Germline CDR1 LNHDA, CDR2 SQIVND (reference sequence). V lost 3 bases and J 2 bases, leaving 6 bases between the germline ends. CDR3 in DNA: TGTGCCAGTAGTATTACAGTCACAGATACGCAGTATTTT. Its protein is CASSITVTDTQYF.

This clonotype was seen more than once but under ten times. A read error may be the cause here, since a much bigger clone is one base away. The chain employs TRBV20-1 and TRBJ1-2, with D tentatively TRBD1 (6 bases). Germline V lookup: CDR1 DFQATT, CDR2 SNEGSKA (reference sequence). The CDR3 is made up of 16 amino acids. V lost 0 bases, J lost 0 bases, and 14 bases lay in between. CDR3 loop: CSARDPVGGANYGYTF. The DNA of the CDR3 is TGCAGTGCTAGAGATCCCGTAGGGGGGGCTAACTATGGCTACACCTTC.

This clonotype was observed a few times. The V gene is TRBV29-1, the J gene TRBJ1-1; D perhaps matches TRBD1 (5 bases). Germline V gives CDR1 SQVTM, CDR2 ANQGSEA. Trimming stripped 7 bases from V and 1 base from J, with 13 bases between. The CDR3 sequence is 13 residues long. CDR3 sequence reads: CSGFADTNTEAFF. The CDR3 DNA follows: TGCAGCGGATTTGCGGACACGAACACTGAAGCTTTCTTT.

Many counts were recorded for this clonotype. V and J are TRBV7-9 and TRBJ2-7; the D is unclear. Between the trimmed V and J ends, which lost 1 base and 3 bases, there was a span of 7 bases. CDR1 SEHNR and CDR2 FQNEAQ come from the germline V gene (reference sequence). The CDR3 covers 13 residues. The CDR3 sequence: CASSLGPFYEQYF. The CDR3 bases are TGTGCCAGCAGCTTAGGCCCGTTCTACGAGCAGTACTTC.

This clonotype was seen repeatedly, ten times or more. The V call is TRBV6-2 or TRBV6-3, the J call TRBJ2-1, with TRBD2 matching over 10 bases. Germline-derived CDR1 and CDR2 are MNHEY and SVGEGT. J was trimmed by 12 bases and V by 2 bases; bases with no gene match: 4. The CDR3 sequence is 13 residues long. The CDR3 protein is CASSYKRGGGQFF. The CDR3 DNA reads TGTGCCAGCAGTTACAAGCGGGGGGGTGGGCAGTTCTTC.

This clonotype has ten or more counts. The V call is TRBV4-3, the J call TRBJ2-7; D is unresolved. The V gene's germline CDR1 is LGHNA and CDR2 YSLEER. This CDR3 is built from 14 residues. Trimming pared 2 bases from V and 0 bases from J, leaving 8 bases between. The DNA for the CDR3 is TGCGCCAGCAGCCAAATTGCTTCCTCCTACGAGCAGTACTTC. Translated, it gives CASSQIASSYEQYF.

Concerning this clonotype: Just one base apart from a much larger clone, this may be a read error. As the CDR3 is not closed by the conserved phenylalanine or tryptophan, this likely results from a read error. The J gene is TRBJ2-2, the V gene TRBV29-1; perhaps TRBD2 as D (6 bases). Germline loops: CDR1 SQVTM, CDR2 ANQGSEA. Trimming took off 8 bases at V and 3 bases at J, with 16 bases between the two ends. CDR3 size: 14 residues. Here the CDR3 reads CSLPPGVYTGELFS. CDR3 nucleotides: TGCAGCCTGCCCCCGGGAGTTTACACCGGGGAGCTGTTTTCT.

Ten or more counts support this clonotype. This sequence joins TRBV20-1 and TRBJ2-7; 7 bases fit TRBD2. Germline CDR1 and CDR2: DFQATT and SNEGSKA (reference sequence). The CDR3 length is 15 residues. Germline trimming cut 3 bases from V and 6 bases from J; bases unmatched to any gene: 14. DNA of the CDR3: TGCAGTGCTAGTGAGGGGAGGGCCATAATTCGCGAGCAGTACTTC. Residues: CSASEGRAIIREQYF.

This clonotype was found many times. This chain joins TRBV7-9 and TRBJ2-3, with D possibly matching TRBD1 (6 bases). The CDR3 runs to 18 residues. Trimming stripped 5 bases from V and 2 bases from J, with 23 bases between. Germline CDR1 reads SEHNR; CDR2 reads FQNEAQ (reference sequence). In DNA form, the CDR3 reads TGTGCCAGCAGCCCGAAGACACCACAGGGAGTAAACACAGATACGCAGTATTTT. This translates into CASSPKTPQGVNTDTQYF.

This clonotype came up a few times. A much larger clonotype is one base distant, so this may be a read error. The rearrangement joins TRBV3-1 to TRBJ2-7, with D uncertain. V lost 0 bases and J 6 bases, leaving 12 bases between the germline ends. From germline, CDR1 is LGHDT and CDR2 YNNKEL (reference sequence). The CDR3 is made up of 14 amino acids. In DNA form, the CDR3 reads TGTGCCAGCAGCCAAGAATGGGCGATCCGCGAGCAGTACTTC. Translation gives CASSQEWAIREQYF.